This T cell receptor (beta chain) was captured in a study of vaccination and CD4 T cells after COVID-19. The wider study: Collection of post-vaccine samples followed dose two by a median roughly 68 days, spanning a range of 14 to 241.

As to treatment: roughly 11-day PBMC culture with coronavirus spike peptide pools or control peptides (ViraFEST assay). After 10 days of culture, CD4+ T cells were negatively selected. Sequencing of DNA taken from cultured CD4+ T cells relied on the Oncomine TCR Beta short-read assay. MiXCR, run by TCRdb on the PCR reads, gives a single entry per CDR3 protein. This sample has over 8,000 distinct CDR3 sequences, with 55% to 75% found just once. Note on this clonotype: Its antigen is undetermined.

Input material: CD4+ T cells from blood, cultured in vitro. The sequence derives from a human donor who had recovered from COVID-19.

CDR3 in amino acids: CASSLGSTGAFHF. In DNA, the CDR3 is TGTGCCAGCAGTCTTGGGTCTACAGGGGCATTCCACTTT. The rearrangement uses TRBV12-3 or TRBV12-4 and TRBJ1-6; 7 positions agree with TRBD1. V gave up 5 bases and J gave up 17 bases; unmatched junction bases: 12. The CDR3 extends over 13 amino acids.